Presented here are 26 T cell receptor beta chains from one specimen sequenced in a study of T cells in Graves' hyperthyroidism and ophthalmopathy. TCR beta CDR3 regions were amplified from RNA. The HTBI primer set served for first-round RT-PCR of the TCR CDR3. TCRdb re-derived calls from the multiplex PCR reads in MiXCR, one entry per CDR3 protein. The sample has around 500,000 distinct CDR3 sequences; about 15% are singletons. The source material was blood. These receptor sequences come from a middle-aged woman with Graves' hyperthyroidism.

This clonotype was detected many times. CDR3 nucleotides: TGCGCCAGCAGCTTGGCTGGCGGGGTCTACAATGAGCAGTTCTTC. Residues: CASSLAGGVYNEQFF. V is TRBV5-1 and J is TRBJ2-1, with D tentatively TRBD2 (6 bases). V was cut by 0 bases and J by 3 bases, with 10 bases left in between. CDR3 length: 15 amino acids. Germline CDR1 is SGHRS and CDR2 is YFSETQ.

Of note for this clonotype: This may be a read error, as it is one base from a much larger clone. The CDR3 does not close with the conserved phenylalanine or tryptophan, likely indicating a read error. The genes are TRBV11-3 and TRBJ2-5; D call uncertain. The germline V gene has CDR1 SGHNT and CDR2 YENEEA. The CDR3 is 13 residues long. Trimming left V 0 bases short and J 4 bases short, with 6 bases between. CDR3 loop: CASSLDLGETQYL. CDR3 DNA sequence: TGTGCCAGCAGCTTAGATCTAGGAGAGACCCAGTACTTG.

Only a few counts were recorded for this clonotype. The chain employs TRBV5-1 and TRBJ2-6; no reliable D call. The CDR3 sequence is 18 residues long. V was trimmed by 0 bases and J by 1 base, leaving 14 bases between them. Germline CDR1 is SGHRS and CDR2 is YFSETQ. Here the CDR3 reads CASSLVSRLGSGANVLTF. The CDR3 nucleotides read TGCGCCAGCAGCTTGGTTAGCAGGCTAGGATCTGGGGCCAACGTCCTGACTTTC.

This clonotype was seen only a few times. This sequence joins TRBV18 and TRBJ2-1, with TRBD2 matching over 7 bases. Germline CDR1 and CDR2: KGHSH and LQKENI. The J segment lost 0 bases and the V segment lost 6 bases, leaving 14 bases of the junction unmatched. The CDR3 has 18 residues. Here the CDR3 reads CASSATITSASSYNEQFF. As DNA, the CDR3 is TGTGCCAGCTCCGCTACCATTACTAGCGCCAGCTCCTACAATGAGCAGTTCTTC.

The sample holds many counts of this clonotype. This chain links TRBV5-1 with TRBJ2-7; 13 nucleotides match TRBD2. The J segment lost 0 bases and the V segment lost 2 bases, leaving 11 bases of the junction unmatched. The CDR3 consists of 19 residues. Looked up from germline, CDR1 is SGHRS and CDR2 is YFSETQ. This chain's CDR3 is CASSLLPGTSGVRSYEQYF. The CDR3 DNA follows: TGCGCCAGCAGCTTACTACCCGGGACTAGCGGGGTTCGCTCCTACGAGCAGTACTTC.

V gene TRBV5-4 combines with J gene TRBJ2-1, with TRBD2 matching over 16 bases. Germline lookup yields CDR1 SGHNT and CDR2 YYREEE (reference sequence). The CDR3 totals 19 residues. The V and J ends lost 4 bases and 5 bases, in that order; junction bases with no gene match: 12. The CDR3 DNA reads as TGTGCCAGCAGCAAACCGGGACTAGCGGGAGGGTCTCCAGACAATGAGCAGTTCTTC. This sequence encodes CASSKPGLAGGSPDNEQFF.

This clonotype was detected many times. The DNA of the CDR3 is TGTGCCAGCTCACAGGGACAGCCTAACTCCTACAATGAGCAGTTCTTC. Translating it yields CASSQGQPNSYNEQFF. The chain carries TRBV18 and TRBJ2-1; TRBD1 aligns across 7 bases. Germline CDR1 reads KGHSH; CDR2 reads LQKENI. The CDR3 is 16 amino acids. Trimming took 4 bases from V and 0 from J; bases not matched to a gene: 6.

Concerning this clonotype itself: Given a much more abundant clone one base away, this may be a read error. The genes are TRBV27 and TRBJ2-5; 8 nucleotides agree with TRBD1. With V trimmed by 5 bases and J by 9 bases, 8 bases remained unmatched. In germline, CDR1 is MNHEY, CDR2 SMNVEV (reference sequence). The CDR3 length is 13 residues. CDR3 region: CASSTDRAEAQYF. CDR3 DNA sequence: TGTGCCAGCAGTACGGACAGGGCTGAGGCCCAGTACTTC.

This clonotype came up many times. The J gene is TRBJ2-5, the V gene TRBV12-3 or TRBV12-4, with D uncertain. The CDR3 totals 12 residues. V dropped 0 bases and J dropped 5 bases, with 4 bases sitting between them. This CDR3 is CASSLAWETQYF. DNA of the CDR3: TGTGCCAGCAGTTTAGCTTGGGAGACCCAGTACTTC.

A few counts support this clonotype. DNA of the CDR3: TGCGCCAGCAATATGGGGCACAGCAGTTGGAATGAGCAGTTCTTC. Its translation: CASNMGHSSWNEQFF. The chain is built from TRBV5-1 and TRBJ2-1; TRBD1 is a possible D gene (5 bases). Germline assignment: CDR1 SGHRS and CDR2 YFSETQ. This CDR3 is 15 amino acids long. Trimming removed 6 bases at V and 7 bases at J, with 20 bases between.

This clonotype has a count of ten or more. The chain joins TRBV12-3 or TRBV12-4 to TRBJ2-7; D is possibly TRBD2 (6 bases). Trimming shortened V by 6 bases and J by 9 bases, and 21 bases separated the two germline ends. This CDR3 spans 14 amino acids. The CDR3 bases are TGTGCCAGCAGACCTTTCGGGAGCCTACGAGTGCAGTACTTC. Translation gives CASRPFGSLRVQYF.

This clonotype was observed many times. The chain employs TRBV5-1 and TRBJ1-1; 10 bases agree with TRBD1. CDR3 length: 14 amino acids. Per germline, CDR1 SGHRS and CDR2 YFSETQ. The trim removed 4 bases at V and 6 bases at J, leaving 6 bases unmatched. Here the CDR3 reads CASSAGTGEAEAFF. The DNA for the CDR3 is TGCGCCAGCAGCGCTGGGACAGGGGAGGCTGAAGCTTTCTTT.

The chain combines TRBV20-1 with TRBJ2-7; 13 positions match TRBD2. Germline V gene lookup returns CDR1 DFQATT and CDR2 SNEGSKA (reference sequence). V gave up 1 base and J gave up 7 bases; unmatched junction bases: 13. The CDR3 loop spans 17 amino acids. The CDR3 DNA reads TGCAGTGCTAGAGGGGGGGAGACTAGCGGGAGGTTGAGGGAGCAGTACTTC. Translation: CSARGGETSGRLREQYF.

J is TRBJ1-2 and V is TRBV29-1; 8 nucleotides align to TRBD1. CDR1 and CDR2 from the germline V gene are SQVTM and ANQGSEA. CDR3 size: 14 residues. Losses at the gene ends were 0 bases for V and 2 bases for J; bases not matched to a gene: 2. The CDR3 reads CSVEDPGGNYGYTF. CDR3 sequence (DNA): TGCAGCGTTGAAGATCCAGGGGGCAACTATGGCTACACCTTC.

This clonotype showed up many times. The chain is built from TRBV28 and TRBJ2-5, with a tentative D call TRBD1 (6 bases). CDR3 length: 14 residues. Germline V CDR1 and CDR2: MDHEN, SYDVKM. The V end was cut by 8 bases, the J end by 1 base, with 14 bases between. CDR3 loop: CASLSGASQETQYF. The CDR3, as DNA: TGTGCCAGCCTGTCAGGGGCCAGCCAAGAGACCCAGTACTTC.

This clonotype occurred many times. The chain couples TRBV28 to TRBJ1-5; TRBD1 is a possible D gene (6 bases). The V end was cut by 4 bases, the J end by 0 bases, with 22 bases between. Germline V gives CDR1 MDHEN, CDR2 SYDVKM. This CDR3 is 19 amino acids long. The CDR3 DNA sequence: TGTGCCAGCAGTTGGGGGGGCATAGGGGGTTTCGTTAGCAATCAGCCCCAGCATTTT. Translated, it gives CASSWGGIGGFVSNQPQHF.

This clonotype has a count of ten or more. This chain joins TRBV7-3 and TRBJ2-1; D uncertain. Trimming shortened V by 5 bases and J by 0 bases, and 17 bases separated the two germline ends. Germline CDR1 SGHTA, CDR2 FQGTGA. CDR3 length: 17 amino acids. This CDR3 reads CASSLNSPWSSYNEQFF. DNA of the CDR3: TGTGCCAGCAGCCTCAATTCTCCTTGGAGCTCCTACAATGAGCAGTTCTTC.

J is TRBJ2-7 and V is TRBV9; 7 positions match TRBD2. There are 15 residues in the CDR3. CDR1 is SGDLS, CDR2 YYNGEE, per germline. J was trimmed by 3 bases and V by 2 bases; bases with no gene match: 8. In DNA, the CDR3 is TGTGCCAGCAGCGTCTCCCACGGGGGGTTCTACGAGCAGTACTTC. It yields the protein CASSVSHGGFYEQYF.

This clonotype was recorded a few times. J is TRBJ1-6 and V is TRBV11-2; TRBD1 might be the D (6 bases). Germline loops: CDR1 SGHAT, CDR2 FQNNGV. The ends were cut back, 2 bases at V and 0 bases at J, with 20 bases in the middle. This CDR3 is built from 20 residues. CDR3 bases: TGTGCCAGCAGCTTACGGGGGGCGGGAGTTGGGAGCTCCTATAATTCACCCCTCCACTTT. This gives the protein CASSLRGAGVGSSYNSPLHF.

This clonotype was detected many times. The chain employs TRBV7-9 and TRBJ2-7; no firm D call. The V end lost 5 bases, the J end lost 4 bases, and 18 bases lay between the germline ends. CDR1 and CDR2 from the germline V gene are SEHNR and FQNEAQ (reference sequence). This CDR3 has 15 residues. The CDR3 sequence: CASSPPAEGKYEQYF. The CDR3, as DNA: TGTGCCAGCAGCCCACCGGCAGAAGGGAAGTACGAGCAGTACTTC.

The rearrangement joins TRBV7-9 to TRBJ2-5; D not resolved. The CDR3 runs to 16 residues. The germline V gene encodes CDR1 SEHNR and CDR2 FQNEAQ (reference sequence). The V end was cut by 2 bases, the J end by 4 bases, with 17 bases between. CDR3 sequence: CASSLTSQRTGETQYF. The DNA of the CDR3 is TGTGCCAGCAGCTTAACCTCCCAGCGCACTGGAGAGACCCAGTACTTC.

With regard to this clonotype: A much larger clone is a single base away; this may be a read error. The chain recombines TRBV5-1 with TRBJ2-3; TRBD2 matches at 7 bases. CDR3 size: 13 residues. V trimming: 5 bases; J trimming: 2 bases; junction bases outside the gene matches: 2. Per germline, CDR1 SGHRS and CDR2 YFSETQ. In nucleotides, the CDR3 is TGCGCCAGCAGGACTAGCAACACAGATACGCAGTATTTT. Protein: CASRTSNTDTQYF.

This clonotype was counted between two and nine times. V and J are TRBV28 and TRBJ1-1; D gene ambiguous. Germline V CDR1 and CDR2: MDHEN, SYDVKM. The CDR3 is 14 residues long. V lost 7 bases and J 2 bases, leaving 14 bases between the germline ends. CDR3 protein: CASTREAGNTEAFF. CDR3 bases: TGTGCCAGCACCCGTGAGGCGGGAAACACTGAAGCTTTCTTT.

The gene calls are TRBV6-1 and TRBJ1-1, with D unresolved. The CDR3 has 15 residues. The V end was cut by 1 base, the J end by 5 bases, with 14 bases between. Looked up from germline, CDR1 is MNHNS and CDR2 is SASEGT. CDR3 nucleotides: TGTGCCAGCAGTGAAGAGGTCTGGGGATTGACTGAAGCTTTCTTT. Encoded protein: CASSEEVWGLTEAFF.

This clonotype appeared many times. V and J are TRBV7-6 and TRBJ2-7, with TRBD1 matching 7 bases. Germline assignment: CDR1 SGHVS and CDR2 FNYEAQ. This CDR3 spans 16 amino acids. The junction had 8 bases not matched to a gene; V was cut back by 2 bases and J by 1 base. The CDR3 nucleotides are TGTGCCAGCAGCTTAAGTGAGACAGGGCCATCCTACGAGCAGTACTTC. The encoded protein is CASSLSETGPSYEQYF. The whole variable domain, remainder taken from reference TRBV7-6 and TRBJ2-7, is GAGVSQSPRYKVTKRGQDVALRCDPISGHVSLYWYRQALGQGPEFLTYFNYEAQQDKSGLPNDRFSAERPEGSISTLTIQRTEQRDSAMYRCASSLSETGPSYEQYFGPGTRLTVT.

This clonotype came up a few times. The chain carries TRBV27 and TRBJ2-7; weak D call: TRBD1 (5 bases). The CDR3 runs 15 residues. Germline V gene sequence: CDR1 MNHEY, CDR2 SMNVEV (reference sequence). V lost 6 bases and J lost 2, with 17 bases in between. The CDR3 DNA reads TGTGCCAGCAGCCGCAAAGGGGCCACTACCTACGAGCAGTACTTC. This sequence encodes CASSRKGATTYEQYF.